A selection of T cell receptor beta chains follows, all from one sample in a study of cytomegalovirus exposure and HLA in healthy donors. Method: immunoSEQ multiplex PCR; TCRdb's copy keeps in-frame clones and lacks some. The sample carries 100,000 to 150,000 clones, over 70% recorded once. The sample was PBMCs. These receptors originate from a female donor in good health and CMV-seronegative. CDR3s include the opening cysteine and the closing phenylalanine or tryptophan. D genes are given only for firm matches. Clone sizes are given selectively: once, few, many, or a class where the clone is expanded.

>-|-|TRBJ1-1|TRBV7-6
CASSLDRDTEAFF
TGTGCCAGCAGCTTAGACAGGGACACTGAAGCTTTCTTT
>-|-|TRBJ1-5|TRBV18
CASSPGVHNQPQHF
TGTGCCAGCTCACCCGGGGTACACAATCAGCCCCAGCATTTT
>TRBD1|-|TRBJ1-1|TRBV2
CASEQFSGTGIMNTEAFF
TGTGCCAGCGAACAGTTCTCCGGGACAGGCATCATGAACACTGAAGCTTTCTTT
>-|-|TRBJ2-2|TRBV2
CASSAGANTGELFF
TGTGCCAGCAGTGCAGGGGCGAACACCGGGGAGCTGTTTTTT
>-|-|TRBJ1-1|TRBV7-6
CASSLSEGTTEAFF
TGTGCCAGCAGCTTATCTGAGGGCACGACTGAAGCTTTCTTT
>TRBD1|few|TRBJ2-3|TRBV6-5
CASSIQTGISDTQYF
TGTGCCAGCAGTATCCAGACAGGGATATCAGATACGCAGTATTTT
>TRBD2|-|TRBJ2-5|TRBV6-5
CASSRAGGPSETQYF
TGTGCCAGCAGCCGAGCGGGGGGGCCATCGGAGACCCAGTACTTC
>TRBD2|-|TRBJ2-7|TRBV2
CASSRTSGEQYF
TGTGCCAGCAGTCGGACTAGCGGAGAGCAGTACTTC
>-|-|TRBJ2-7|TRBV11-2
CASSLEHPGAYEQYF
TGTGCCAGCAGCTTAGAGCACCCAGGTGCCTACGAGCAGTACTTC
>-|-|TRBJ1-2|TRBV5-6
CASNMRGTGGYTF
TGTGCCAGCAACATGAGGGGGACCGGTGGCTACACCTTC
>-|-|TRBJ2-1|TRBV15
CATSRDGEGLLGYNEQFF
TGTGCCACCAGCAGAGATGGAGAGGGCCTACTCGGGTACAATGAGCAGTTCTTC
>TRBD1|-|TRBJ1-6|TRBV6-5
CASSYRGQVSPLHF
TGTGCCAGCAGTTACAGGGGGCAGGTTTCACCCCTCCACTTT
>-|once|TRBJ1-5|TRBV18
CASSPRGVGGNQPQHF
TGTGCCAGCTCACCACGGGGGGTTGGTGGCAATCAGCCCCAGCATTTT
>TRBD2|-|TRBJ2-1|TRBV28
CASSSWTSGSGNEQFF
TGTGCCAGCAGTTCTTGGACTAGCGGGAGTGGGAATGAGCAGTTCTTC